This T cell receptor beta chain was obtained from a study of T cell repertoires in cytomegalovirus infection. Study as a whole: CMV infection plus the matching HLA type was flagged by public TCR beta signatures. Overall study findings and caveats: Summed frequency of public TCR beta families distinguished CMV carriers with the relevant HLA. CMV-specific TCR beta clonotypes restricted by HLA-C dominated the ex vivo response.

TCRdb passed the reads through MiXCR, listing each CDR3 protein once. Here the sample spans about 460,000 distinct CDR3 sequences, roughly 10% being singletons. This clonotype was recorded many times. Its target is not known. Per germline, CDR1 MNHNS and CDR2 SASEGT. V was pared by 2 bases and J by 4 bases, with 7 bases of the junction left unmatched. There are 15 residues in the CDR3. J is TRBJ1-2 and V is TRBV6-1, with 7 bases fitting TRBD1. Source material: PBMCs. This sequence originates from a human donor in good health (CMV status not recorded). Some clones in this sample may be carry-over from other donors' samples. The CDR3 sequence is CASSERPTGTYGYTF. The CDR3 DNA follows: TGTGCCAGCAGTGAACGCCCGACAGGGACCTATGGCTACACCTTC.